These 30 T cell receptor beta chains share one sample of origin, sequenced in a study of blood T cell repertoires in COVID-19. The protocol was immunoSEQ multiplex PCR, while the TCRdb copy is restricted to in-frame clones and leaves out a portion. The sample shows more than 300,000 clones, roughly four fifths of them seen only once. The sequencing input was PBMCs or T cells enriched from blood (not recorded which). The receptor set was obtained from a woman aged 45-65 years who had recovered from COVID-19.

V and J are TRBV4-2 and TRBJ2-3, with TRBD1 matching over 8 bases. Germline V gene data show CDR1 as LGHNA and CDR2 as YNFKEQ. CDR3 length: 18 amino acids. Trimming took 0 bases from V and 7 from J; bases not matched to a gene: 15. The CDR3 DNA follows: TGTGCCAGCAGCCAAGAGGGCCCGACAGGGGCTATTAACTATACGCAGTATTTT. Translating it yields CASSQEGPTGAINYTQYF.

CDR3 in DNA: TGTGCCAGCAGTTATGCGGGTAGGGGCTACACCTTC. Its translation is CASSYAGRGYTF. The chain employs TRBV6-2 or TRBV6-3 and TRBJ1-2, with D hard to call. Per the germline V gene, CDR1 is MNHEY and CDR2 is SVGEGT. Trimming left V 3 bases short and J 8 bases short, with 10 bases between. The CDR3 is 12 residues long.

The chain uses TRBV19 and TRBJ1-5; TRBD1 matches 8 bases. The CDR3 extends over 15 amino acids. Trimming at V came to 6 bases and at J to 5 bases, leaving 9 bases not matched to a gene. Germline V lookup: CDR1 LNHDA, CDR2 SQIVND (reference sequence). CDR3 bases: TGTGCCAGTAGGGGGACAGGCGGACACTATCAGCCCCAGCATTTT. Its translation: CASRGTGGHYQPQHF.

This clone was picked up one time. J is TRBJ2-7 and V is TRBV9; D may be TRBD1 (5 bases). The CDR3 is 15 residues long. CDR1 is SGDLS, CDR2 YYNGEE, per germline. The ends were cut back, 0 bases at V and 5 bases at J, with 15 bases in the middle. This CDR3 is CASSVAGAGKDEQYF. Here the CDR3 DNA reads TGTGCCAGCAGCGTAGCTGGCGCAGGGAAAGACGAGCAGTACTTC.

This rearrangement joins TRBV2 to TRBJ2-1, with 11 bases that match TRBD2. The junction had 9 bases not matched to a gene; V was cut back by 0 bases and J by 5 bases. In germline, CDR1 is SNHLY, CDR2 FYNNEI. This CDR3 has 18 amino acids. The DNA for the CDR3 is TGTGCCAGCAGTGAAGCGAGAGTTCTACTAGCGGGAGACAATGAGCAGTTCTTC. Translating gives CASSEARVLLAGDNEQFF.

The CDR3 loop is CASHTSGSQETQYF. Here the CDR3 DNA reads TGTGCCAGCCATACTAGCGGATCCCAAGAGACCCAGTACTTC. This chain links TRBV2 with TRBJ2-5; 8 nucleotides line up with TRBD2. This CDR3 spans 14 amino acids. CDR1 and CDR2 (germline): SNHLY, FYNNEI. With V trimmed by 8 bases and J by 1 base, 6 bases remained unmatched.

The chain recombines TRBV6-5 with TRBJ1-4, with no clear D. Trimming took 6 bases from V and 6 from J, leaving 17 bases between them. The CDR3 runs to 15 residues. Per the germline V gene, CDR1 is MNHEY and CDR2 is SVGAGI. The CDR3 region has the DNA TGTGCCAGCAGCTTGACCGGGGTGAAGGATGAAAAACTGTTTTTT. Its protein product is CASSLTGVKDEKLFF.

The chain links TRBV6-2 or TRBV6-3 to TRBJ2-3; the match to TRBD2 covers 13 bases. Trimming cost V 2 bases and J 6 bases; bases outside gene matches: 14. CDR1 is MNHEY and CDR2 is SVGEGT in the germline V gene. This CDR3 has 19 amino acids. CDR3 in DNA: TGTGCCAGCAGTTACACACCTCGTGGACTAGCGGGAGTTTCCGATACGCAGTATTTT. This sequence encodes CASSYTPRGLAGVSDTQYF.

The V gene is TRBV7-2, the J gene TRBJ2-7; the match to TRBD1 covers 7 bases. Looked up from germline, CDR1 is SGHTA and CDR2 is FQGNSA. The V and J ends lost 3 bases and 4 bases, in that order; junction bases with no gene match: 9. The CDR3 runs 15 residues. The CDR3 reads CASSFFNRGLYEQYF. The CDR3, as DNA: TGTGCCAGCAGCTTCTTTAACAGGGGATTATACGAGCAGTACTTC.

V gene TRBV29-1 combines with J gene TRBJ2-7; 8 bases match TRBD1. Germline trimming cut 4 bases from V and 5 bases from J; bases unmatched to any gene: 7. The germline CDR1 and CDR2 sequences are SQVTM and ANQGSEA. The CDR3 has 13 residues. The CDR3 DNA is TGCAGCGTTGTAGGCAGGGGGCTTGACGAGCAGTACTTC. Protein: CSVVGRGLDEQYF.

The chain combines TRBV14 with TRBJ2-5, with D perhaps TRBD2 (6 bases). Germline CDR1 reads SGHDN; CDR2 reads FVKESK. The V end was cut by 4 bases, the J end by 2 bases, with 11 bases between. The CDR3 runs to 14 residues. In nucleotides, the CDR3 is TGTGCCAGCAGCCGACTAGAACGGCAAGAGACCCAGTACTTC. Its translation: CASSRLERQETQYF. Full variable domain (missing parts from reference TRBV14 and TRBJ2-5): EAGVTQFPSHSVIEKGQTVTLRCDPISGHDNLYWYRRVMGKEIKFLLHFVKESKQDESGMPNNRFLAERTGGTYSTLKVQPAELEDSGVYFCASSRLERQETQYFGPGTRLLVL.

This clone was detected a few times. J is TRBJ1-1 and V is TRBV6-5; D call uncertain. The ends were cut back, 8 bases at V and 4 bases at J, with 14 bases in the middle. Germline CDR1 and CDR2: MNHEY and SVGAGI. CDR3 size: 13 residues. CDR3 DNA sequence: TGTGCCAGCGACGGGAAGGGAGGCACTGAAGCTTTCTTT. Translated: CASDGKGGTEAFF.

This clone was seen only once. The genes are TRBV2 and TRBJ1-3; D is undetermined. Germline CDR1 reads SNHLY; CDR2 reads FYNNEI. With 3 bases removed from V and 13 bases from J, the gap between germline ends came to 10 bases. The CDR3 consists of 11 residues. The CDR3 region is CASSEESGIYF. The CDR3 DNA sequence: TGTGCCAGCAGTGAGGAATCCGGGATATATTTT.

In regard to this clone: At one end the junction does not follow the germline gene, possibly because of a read error. This rearrangement joins TRBV12-3 or TRBV12-4 to TRBJ1-1; D is ambiguous. The CDR3 covers 11 residues. The CDR3 sequence is CASSLYTEAFF. DNA of the CDR3: TGTGCCAGCAGTTTATACACCGAAGCTTTCTTT.

The CDR3: CASSQGTDPATNEKLFF. The CDR3 nucleotides are TGTGCCAGCAGCCAAGGGACAGACCCTGCAACTAATGAAAAACTGTTTTTT. V and J are TRBV4-2 and TRBJ1-4, with D possibly being TRBD1 (6 bases). The CDR3 runs to 17 residues. The V end lost 1 base, the J end lost 0 bases, and 12 bases lay between the germline ends. CDR1 LGHNA and CDR2 YNFKEQ come from the germline V gene.

The rearrangement links TRBV5-6 to TRBJ2-1; TRBD2 is a possible D gene (5 bases). The germline V gene encodes CDR1 SGHDT and CDR2 YYEEEE. Trimming took off 1 base at V and 0 bases at J, with 5 bases between the two ends. The CDR3 has 14 residues. CDR3 nucleotide sequence: TGTGCCAGCAGCTTGCGGGGCTCCTACAATGAGCAGTTCTTC. It specifies CASSLRGSYNEQFF.

This sequence joins TRBV6-2 or TRBV6-3 and TRBJ2-5, with 14 bases that match TRBD2. This CDR3 region has 19 residues. The V segment lost 0 bases and the J segment 3 bases; nucleotides outside the gene matches: 9. The germline CDR1 and CDR2 sequences are MNHEY and SVGEGT. The CDR3 region has the DNA TGTGCCAGCAGTTACTCGAGACTAGCGGGGGGGCCGTTCGAAGAGACCCAGTACTTC. As protein: CASSYSRLAGGPFEETQYF.

The chain recombines TRBV19 with TRBJ2-3; D unresolved. CDR3 length: 15 residues. Germline CDR1 LNHDA, CDR2 SQIVND (reference sequence). The ends were cut back, 3 bases at V and 2 bases at J, with 12 bases in the middle. CDR3 DNA: TGTGCCAGTAGTATTGAATCCGGTTCCACAGATACGCAGTATTTT. It translates to CASSIESGSTDTQYF.

This sequence joins TRBV28 and TRBJ1-6, with TRBD1 matching 8 bases. Trimming took 11 bases from V and 5 from J; bases not matched to a gene: 8. Germline V gives CDR1 MDHEN, CDR2 SYDVKM. CDR3 length: 14 residues. CDR3 bases: TGTGCCGGCGCAGGGGGCGCGAATAATTCACCCCTCCACTTT. It translates to CAGAGGANNSPLHF.

The rearrangement joins TRBV5-4 to TRBJ2-7; the match to TRBD1 covers 7 bases. Germline-derived CDR1 and CDR2 are SGHNT and YYREEE (reference sequence). V shed 3 bases and J 6 bases; nucleotides not matched to a gene: 12. This CDR3 comprises 15 residues. The CDR3 here is CASSSRQGNSLEQYF. CDR3 DNA sequence: TGTGCCAGCAGCTCGAGACAGGGAAATTCCCTCGAGCAGTACTTC.

This chain joins TRBV7-2 and TRBJ2-5; 8 nucleotides agree with TRBD1. Per germline, CDR1 SGHTA and CDR2 FQGNSA. With V trimmed by 0 bases and J by 1 base, 1 base remained unmatched. This CDR3 is 15 amino acids long. The CDR3 nucleotides read TGTGCCAGCAGCTTAGCTACAGGGGGCCAAGAGACCCAGTACTTC. As protein: CASSLATGGQETQYF.

The chain is built from TRBV10-1 and TRBJ1-2, with TRBD1 as a possible D gene (5 bases). Germline values: CDR1 WNHNN, CDR2 SYGVQD (reference sequence). The V end lost 7 bases, the J end lost 4 bases, and 10 bases lay between the germline ends. The CDR3 is made up of 12 amino acids. CDR3 nucleotide sequence: TGCGCCAGCAAGAACAGGCGCTATGGCTACACCTTC. Its translation is CASKNRRYGYTF.

This chain connects TRBV4-1 to TRBJ2-3; the D gene is possibly TRBD2 (5 bases). The CDR3 loop spans 15 amino acids. V lost 5 bases to trimming and J lost 6 bases, with 18 bases between them. Looked up from germline, CDR1 is MGHRA and CDR2 is YSYEKL. The CDR3 loop is CASSSVATRGDTQYF. The CDR3, as DNA: TGCGCCAGCAGCTCTGTGGCGACACGCGGGGATACGCAGTATTTT.

The V and J genes are TRBV11-3 and TRBJ1-4; D gene unclear. V shed 4 bases and J shed 10 bases, with 16 bases lying between them. The V gene's germline CDR1 is SGHNT and CDR2 YENEEA. The CDR3 totals 14 residues. The CDR3 DNA sequence: TGTGCCAGCAGCTCCCCGACGGCCGGAGGAAAACTGTTTTTT. Its translation: CASSSPTAGGKLFF.

This clone has more than one count but fewer than ten. The gene calls are TRBV3-1 (or the pseudogene TRBV3-2) and TRBJ1-1, with 7 nucleotides matching TRBD1. From germline, CDR1 is LGHDT and CDR2 YNNKEL (reference sequence). V shed 4 bases and J 5 bases; nucleotides not matched to a gene: 1. The CDR3 has 12 residues. The CDR3 bases are TGTGCCAGCAGCCCGACAGGGACTGAAGCTTTCTTT. It encodes CASSPTGTEAFF.

This clone was detected only a few times. The V gene is TRBV7-8, the J gene TRBJ1-6, with 8 positions matching TRBD1. CDR3 length: 15 amino acids. J lost 7 bases, V lost 4 bases, and 6 bases had no gene match. Looked up from germline, CDR1 is SGHVS and CDR2 is FQNEAQ. In nucleotides, the CDR3 is TGTGCCAGCAGCTATCCAGGGGGCGTGAATTCACCCCTCCACTTT. It is translated as CASSYPGGVNSPLHF.

This sequence joins TRBV25-1 and TRBJ1-4, with 7 bases identical to TRBD1. This CDR3 is 13 amino acids long. J gave up 1 base and V 7 bases, and 0 bases lay outside the gene matches. Per germline, CDR1 MGHDK and CDR2 SYGVNS. The CDR3 protein is CASNRGTNEKLFF. The CDR3 DNA reads TGTGCCAGCAACAGGGGAACTAATGAAAAACTGTTTTTT.

The chain uses TRBV6-5 and TRBJ2-7; 9 bases match TRBD2. V trimming: 8 bases; J trimming: 6 bases; junction bases outside the gene matches: 8. Germline CDR1 and CDR2: MNHEY and SVGAGI. The CDR3 sequence is 13 residues long. CDR3 in DNA: TGTGCCAGCGGTAGCGGGAGTGGTGGCGAGCAGTACTTC. The encoded protein is CASGSGSGGEQYF.

V is TRBV21-1 and J is TRBJ1-2. TRBV21-1 is a recognized pseudogene. The length of the CDR3 is 19 residues. The CDR3 sequence: CASSDFKLFGSGVNYGYTF. The CDR3 DNA sequence: TGTGCCAGCAGCGACTTTAAGTTGTTCGGCAGCGGAGTTAACTATGGCTACACCTTC.

V and J are TRBV18 and TRBJ2-1, with 11 bases aligning to TRBD2. The ends lost 3 bases at V and 8 bases at J; junction bases unmatched: 15. The germline V gene encodes CDR1 KGHSH and CDR2 LQKENI. This CDR3 region has 18 residues. As DNA, the CDR3 is TGTGCCAGCTCACCCCAGGTTTCGGTAGCGGGGGGGCCGGATGAGCAGTTCTTC. Protein product: CASSPQVSVAGGPDEQFF.